One sample yielded the 8 T cell receptor beta chains listed below, sequenced in a study of T cells in Graves' hyperthyroidism and ophthalmopathy (dated by TCRdb to about 2019). Library preparation was by multiplex PCR. For sequencing, an Illumina HiSeq 2000 was employed. The TCR beta CDR3 regions were amplified from the RNA transcripts. For the first round of RT-PCR on the TCR CDR3, the HTBI primer set was used together with the Qiagen OneStep RT-PCR kit. TCRdb reprocessed the public reads (quality trimming at Q25 with fastp, clone calling with MiXCR) and kept in-frame beta chains. Duplicate CDR3 protein sequences are folded into a single record with the most common DNA and genes. The sample profile shows about half a million distinct CDR3 sequences; about 16% of them were found once. Of the sample, 25% to 30% falls within the top ten clones. The source material was blood. Every receptor here comes from a woman aged 25 to 39 with Graves' ophthalmopathy.

The chain joins TRBV6-1 to TRBJ2-3, with unresolved D. CDR1 and CDR2 from the germline V gene are MNHNS and SASEGT. Trimming took 8 bases from V and 2 from J, leaving 14 bases between them. CDR3 length: 14 amino acids. The CDR3 reads CASEANFITDTQYF. As DNA, the CDR3 is TGTGCCAGCGAGGCGAACTTCATCACAGATACGCAGTATTTT.

This clonotype appeared many times. The chain couples TRBV6-4 to TRBJ2-1; D uncertain. CDR1 and CDR2 from the germline V gene are MRHNA and SNTAGT. The CDR3 spans 15 residues. Trimming cost V 3 bases and J 6 bases, with 15 bases left between them. This CDR3 reads CASSDLADTANEQFF. The CDR3 nucleotides are TGTGCCAGCAGTGATCTCGCCGATACCGCCAATGAGCAGTTCTTC.

This clonotype turned up a few times. The chain carries TRBV5-6 and TRBJ2-3; a possible D gene is TRBD2 (6 bases). The CDR3 loop spans 14 amino acids. Germline-derived CDR1 and CDR2 are SGHDT and YYEEEE. The V and J ends lost 0 bases and 4 bases respectively, with 9 bases between them. The CDR3 region is CASSLAGESDTQYF. DNA of the CDR3: TGTGCCAGCAGCTTGGCGGGAGAGTCAGATACGCAGTATTTT.

This clonotype was recorded at least ten times. This chain connects TRBV30 to TRBJ2-7; either TRBD1 or TRBD2 may fit D (5 bases each). The V gene lost 2 bases and the J gene lost 3 bases, with 17 bases spanning the gap. In germline, CDR1 is GTSNPN, CDR2 SVGIG (reference sequence). The CDR3 is made up of 15 amino acids. The CDR3 sequence: CAWSFRGVGFYEQYF. CDR3 bases: TGTGCCTGGAGTTTTAGGGGAGTAGGGTTCTACGAGCAGTACTTC.

This clonotype has more than one count but fewer than ten. The genes are TRBV5-1 and TRBJ2-1; 10 bases fit TRBD1. J lost 9 bases, V lost 3 bases, and 6 bases had no gene match. The germline gives CDR1 SGHRS, CDR2 YFSETQ. This CDR3 contains 14 residues. The CDR3 DNA reads TGCGCCAGCAGCTCCGGACAGGGGGTGGTTGAGCAGTTCTTC. Amino acid sequence: CASSSGQGVVEQFF.

The chain links TRBV28 to TRBJ1-3, with no clear D. Germline V gene lookup returns CDR1 MDHEN and CDR2 SYDVKM. The CDR3 is 14 amino acids. V lost 5 bases and J 0 bases, leaving 8 bases between the germline ends. The CDR3 DNA sequence: TGTGCCAGCAGTGAGCCGAGCTCTGGAAACACCATATATTTT. It is translated as CASSEPSSGNTIYF.

CDR3 loop: CAGKGITGFSGANVLTF. The CDR3, as DNA: TGTGCCGGGAAGGGGATAACAGGGTTCTCTGGGGCCAACGTCCTGACTTTC. This rearrangement joins TRBV30 to TRBJ2-6, with a weak D call TRBD1 (6 bases). The CDR3 is 17 amino acids. CDR1 is GTSNPN, CDR2 SVGIG, per germline (reference sequence). Trimming pared 8 bases from V and 0 bases from J, leaving 20 bases between. Full variable domain (missing parts from reference TRBV30 and TRBJ2-6): SQTIHQWPATLVQPVGSPLSLECTVEGTSNPNLYWYRQAAGRGLQLLFYSVGIGQISSEVPQNLSASRPQDRQFILSSKKLLLSDSGFYLCAGKGITGFSGANVLTFGAGSRLTVL.

The table lists this clonotype with many counts. V gene TRBV6-1 combines with J gene TRBJ2-1; D gene ambiguous. V gave up 2 bases and J gave up 7 bases, with 12 bases separating them. CDR3 length: 14 amino acids. Germline loops: CDR1 MNHNS, CDR2 SASEGT. CDR3: CASSESTQRNEQFF. The DNA for the CDR3 is TGTGCCAGCAGTGAAAGCACTCAGAGGAATGAGCAGTTCTTC.